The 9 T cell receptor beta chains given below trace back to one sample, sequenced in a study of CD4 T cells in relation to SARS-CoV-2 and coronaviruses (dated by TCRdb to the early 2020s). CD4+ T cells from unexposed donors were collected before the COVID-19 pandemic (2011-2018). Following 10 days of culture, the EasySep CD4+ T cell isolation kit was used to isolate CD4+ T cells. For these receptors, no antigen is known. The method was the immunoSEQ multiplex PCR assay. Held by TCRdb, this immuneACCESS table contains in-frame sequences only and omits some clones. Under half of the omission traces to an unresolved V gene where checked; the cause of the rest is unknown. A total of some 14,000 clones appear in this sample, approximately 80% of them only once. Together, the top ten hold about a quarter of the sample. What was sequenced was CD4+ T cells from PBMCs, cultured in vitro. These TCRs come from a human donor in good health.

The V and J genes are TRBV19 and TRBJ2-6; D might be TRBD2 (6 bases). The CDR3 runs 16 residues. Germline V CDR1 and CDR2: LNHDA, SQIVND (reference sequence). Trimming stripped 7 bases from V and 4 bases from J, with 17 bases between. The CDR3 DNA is TGTGCCAGTACCCTTTCGGAGGGACCCGGGGCCAACGTCCTGACTTTC. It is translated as CASTLSEGPGANVLTF.

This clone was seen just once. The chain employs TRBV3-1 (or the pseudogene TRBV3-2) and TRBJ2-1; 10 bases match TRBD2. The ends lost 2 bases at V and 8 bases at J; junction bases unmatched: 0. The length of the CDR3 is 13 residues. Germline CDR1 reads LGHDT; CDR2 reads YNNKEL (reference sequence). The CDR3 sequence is CASSQLAGDEQFF. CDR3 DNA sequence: TGTGCCAGCAGCCAACTAGCGGGAGATGAGCAGTTCTTC.

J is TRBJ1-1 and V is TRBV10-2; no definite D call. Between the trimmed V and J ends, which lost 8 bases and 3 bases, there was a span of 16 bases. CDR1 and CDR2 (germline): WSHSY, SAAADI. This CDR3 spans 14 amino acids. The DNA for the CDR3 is TGCGCCAGCCGAAGTACTGAGGTCTACACTGAAGCTTTCTTT. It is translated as CASRSTEVYTEAFF.

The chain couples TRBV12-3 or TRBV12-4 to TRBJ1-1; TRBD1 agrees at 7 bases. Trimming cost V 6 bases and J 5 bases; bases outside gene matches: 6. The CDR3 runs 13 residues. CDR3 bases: TGTGCCAGCAGCCGGGCAGGGGGGACTGAAGCTTTCTTT. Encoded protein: CASSRAGGTEAFF.

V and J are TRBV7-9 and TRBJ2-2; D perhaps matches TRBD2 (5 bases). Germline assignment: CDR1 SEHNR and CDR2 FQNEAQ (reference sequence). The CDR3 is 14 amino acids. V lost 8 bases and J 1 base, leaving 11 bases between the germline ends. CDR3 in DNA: TGTGCCAGCCACCGGACTCTGAACACCGGGGAGCTGTTTTTT. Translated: CASHRTLNTGELFF.

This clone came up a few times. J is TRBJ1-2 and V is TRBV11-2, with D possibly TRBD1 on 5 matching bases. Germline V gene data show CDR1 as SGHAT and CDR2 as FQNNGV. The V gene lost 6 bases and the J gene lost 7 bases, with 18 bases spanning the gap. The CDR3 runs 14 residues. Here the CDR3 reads CASSLLRGVPGYTF. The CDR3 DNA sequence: TGTGCCAGCAGTCTCCTACGGGGGGTGCCTGGCTACACCTTC.

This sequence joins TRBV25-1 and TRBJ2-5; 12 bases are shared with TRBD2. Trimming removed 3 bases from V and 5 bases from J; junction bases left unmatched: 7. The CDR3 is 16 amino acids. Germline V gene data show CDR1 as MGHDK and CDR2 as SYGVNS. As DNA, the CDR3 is TGTGCCAGCAGTGATCAACTAGCGGGAGGAGGTGAGACCCAGTACTTC. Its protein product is CASSDQLAGGGETQYF. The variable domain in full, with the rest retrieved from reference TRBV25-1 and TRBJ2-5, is EADIYQTPRYLVIGTGKKITLECSQTMGHDKMYWYQQDPGMELHLIHYSYGVNSTEKGDLSSESTVSRIRTEHFPLTLESARPSHTSQYLCASSDQLAGGGETQYFGPGTRLLVL.

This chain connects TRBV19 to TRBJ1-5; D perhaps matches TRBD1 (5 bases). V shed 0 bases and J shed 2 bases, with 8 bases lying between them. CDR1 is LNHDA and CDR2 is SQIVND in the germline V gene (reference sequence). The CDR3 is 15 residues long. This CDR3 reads CASSIDGARNQPQHF. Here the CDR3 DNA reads TGTGCCAGTAGTATAGACGGGGCACGCAATCAGCCCCAGCATTTT. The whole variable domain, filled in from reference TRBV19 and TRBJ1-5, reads DGGITQSPKYLFRKEGQNVTLSCEQNLNHDAMYWYRQDPGQGLRLIYYSQIVNDFQKGDIAEGYSVSREKKESFPLTVTSAQKNPTAFYLCASSIDGARNQPQHFGDGTRLSIL.

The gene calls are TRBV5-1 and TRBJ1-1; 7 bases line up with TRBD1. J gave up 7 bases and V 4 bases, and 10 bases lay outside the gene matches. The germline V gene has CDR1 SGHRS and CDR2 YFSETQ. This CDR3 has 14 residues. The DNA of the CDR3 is TGCGCCAGCAGCGATCCCCGAGGACAGGTTGAAGCTTTCTTT. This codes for CASSDPRGQVEAFF.